This TCR beta chain was recorded in a study of neoadjuvant anti-PD-1 for oral cavity cancer. Study-wide results and caveats: Pretreatment Treg/Th17 ratio correlated inversely with post-treatment tumor clonality. TCR analyses covered only three patients per response group. Non-responders to neoadjuvant nivolumab had significantly more clonal PBMC T cells than responders.

Indicated time point: after neoadjuvant nivolumab, at surgical resection. The CDR3 consists of 19 residues. The J segment lost 4 bases and the V segment lost 5 bases, leaving 14 bases of the junction unmatched. Germline CDR1 is PRHDT and CDR2 is FYEKMQ (reference sequence). Remarks on this clone: The antigen is not known.

PBMC libraries mostly used around 510 ng of input genomic DNA, with six replicates per sample. The assay was immunoSEQ multiplex PCR, and TCRdb's table has in-frame clones only and misses some. The repertoire consists of about 14,000 clones, with about 73% occurring once and the leading ten covering approximately 2.6%. V and J are TRBV13 and TRBJ1-4; 12 bases are shared with TRBD1. Sample: PBMCs, taken after nivolumab (anti-PD-1) treatment. This sequence originates from a person aged 35 to 85 with oral cavity squamous cell carcinoma. CDR3: CASSPMRGQGAPVNEKLFF. For the CDR3, the DNA is TGTGCCAGCAGCCCCATGCGGGGACAGGGGGCGCCGGTTAATGAAAAACTGTTTTTT.